The present T cell receptor beta chain was sequenced within a study of technical replicates of blood from a handful of donors. V was clipped by 6 bases and J by 4 bases; unmatched bases: 10. Germline V gene lookup returns CDR1 MNHEY and CDR2 SMNVEV (reference sequence). The CDR3 spans 16 residues. The assay was immunoSEQ multiplex PCR, and TCRdb's table has in-frame clones only and misses some. The sample contains approximately 85,000 clones, 90% to 95% of which appear only once. Sequenced sample: T cells isolated from PBMCs. This TCR was recovered from a human donor in good health. The rearrangement links TRBV27 to TRBJ1-1; 11 positions match TRBD1. The CDR3 bases are TGTGCCAGCAGCGCAGGGACAGGGGGATATGGCACTGAAGCTTTCTTT. This codes for CASSAGTGGYGTEAFF.